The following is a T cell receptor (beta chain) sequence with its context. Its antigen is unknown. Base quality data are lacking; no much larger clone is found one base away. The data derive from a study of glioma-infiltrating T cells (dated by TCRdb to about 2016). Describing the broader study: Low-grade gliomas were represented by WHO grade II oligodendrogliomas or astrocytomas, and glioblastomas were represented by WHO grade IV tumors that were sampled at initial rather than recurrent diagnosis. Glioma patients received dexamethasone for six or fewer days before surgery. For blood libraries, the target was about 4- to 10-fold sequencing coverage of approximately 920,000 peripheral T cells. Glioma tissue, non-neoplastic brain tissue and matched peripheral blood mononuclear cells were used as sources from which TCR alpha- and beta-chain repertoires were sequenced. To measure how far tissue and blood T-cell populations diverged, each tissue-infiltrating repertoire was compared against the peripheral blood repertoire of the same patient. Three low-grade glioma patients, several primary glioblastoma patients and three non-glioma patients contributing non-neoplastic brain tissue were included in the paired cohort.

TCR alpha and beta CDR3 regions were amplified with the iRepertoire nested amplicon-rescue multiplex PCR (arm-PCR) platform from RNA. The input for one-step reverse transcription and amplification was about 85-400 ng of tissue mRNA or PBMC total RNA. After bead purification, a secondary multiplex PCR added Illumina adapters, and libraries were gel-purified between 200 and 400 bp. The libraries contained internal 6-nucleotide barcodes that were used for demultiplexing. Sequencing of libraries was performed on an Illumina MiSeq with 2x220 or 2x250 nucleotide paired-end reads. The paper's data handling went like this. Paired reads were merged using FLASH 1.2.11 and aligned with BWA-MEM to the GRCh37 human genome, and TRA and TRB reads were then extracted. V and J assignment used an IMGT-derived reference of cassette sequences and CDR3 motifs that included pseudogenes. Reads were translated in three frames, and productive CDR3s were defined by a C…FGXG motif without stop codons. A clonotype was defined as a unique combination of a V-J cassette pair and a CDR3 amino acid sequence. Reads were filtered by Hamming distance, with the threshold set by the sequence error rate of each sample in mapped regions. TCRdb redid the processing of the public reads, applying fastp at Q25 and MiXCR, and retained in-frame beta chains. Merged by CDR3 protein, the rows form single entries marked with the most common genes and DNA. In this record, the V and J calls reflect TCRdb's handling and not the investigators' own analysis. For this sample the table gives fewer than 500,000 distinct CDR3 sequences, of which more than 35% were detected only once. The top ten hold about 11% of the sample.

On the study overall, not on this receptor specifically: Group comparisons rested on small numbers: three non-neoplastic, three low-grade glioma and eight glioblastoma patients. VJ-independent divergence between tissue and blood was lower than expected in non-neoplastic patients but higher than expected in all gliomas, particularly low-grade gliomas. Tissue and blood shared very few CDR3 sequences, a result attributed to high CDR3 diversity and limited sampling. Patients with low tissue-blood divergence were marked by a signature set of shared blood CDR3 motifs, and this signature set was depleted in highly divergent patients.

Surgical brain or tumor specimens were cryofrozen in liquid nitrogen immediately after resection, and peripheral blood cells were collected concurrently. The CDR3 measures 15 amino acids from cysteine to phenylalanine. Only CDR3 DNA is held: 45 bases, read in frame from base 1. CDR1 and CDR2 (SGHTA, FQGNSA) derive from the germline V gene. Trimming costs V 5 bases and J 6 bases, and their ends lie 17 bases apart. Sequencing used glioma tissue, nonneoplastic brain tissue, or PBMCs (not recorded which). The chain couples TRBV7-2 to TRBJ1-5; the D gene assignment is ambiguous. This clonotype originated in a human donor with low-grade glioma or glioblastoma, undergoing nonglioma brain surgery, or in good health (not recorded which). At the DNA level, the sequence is TGTGCCAGCAGCACAGAAGCCCATGACGGTCAGCCCCAGCATTTT. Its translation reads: CASSTEAHDGQPQHF.